This passage covers 30 T cell receptor beta chains from one sample sequenced in a study of patients and donors after allogeneic stem cell transplantation. MiXCR was run by TCRdb on the RT-PCR reads, yielding one entry per CDR3 protein. This sample has hundreds of thousands of distinct CDR3 sequences, with roughly 17% found just once. Specimen: blood, either unsorted or a sorted T cell fraction (not recorded which). The receptors originated from a human donor who was either an allogeneic HSCT recipient or a stem cell or donor lymphocyte infusion donor (not recorded which). It is not recorded whose cells these are; they may come from a transplant donor.

Regarding this clonotype: The junction does not match germline at one end; this may be a read error. The rearrangement uses TRBV6-2 or TRBV6-3 and TRBJ2-1; D possibly corresponds to TRBD1 (6 bases). This CDR3 comprises 12 residues. The germline V gene encodes CDR1 MNHEY and CDR2 SVGEGT. CDR3 sequence (DNA): TGTGCCAGCAATTTACAGGGCTCCCGCAGGGTCTTC. Residues: CASNLQGSRRVF.

The chain joins TRBV11-3 to TRBJ2-7, with D possibly being TRBD1 (6 bases). Looked up from germline, CDR1 is SGHNT and CDR2 is YENEEA. Deletions cut 1 base from V and 2 bases from J, with 12 bases between. This CDR3 has 15 residues. DNA of the CDR3: TGTGCCAGCAGCTTAGGACAGGCCGCCCCCTACGAGCAGTACTTC. Amino acid sequence: CASSLGQAAPYEQYF.

This clonotype was counted only a few times. The chain joins TRBV24-1 to TRBJ1-3; tentatively, D is TRBD1 (6 bases). CDR3 size: 15 residues. The germline V gene encodes CDR1 KGHDR and CDR2 SFDVKD. Trimming left V 2 bases short and J 3 bases short, with 10 bases between. CDR3 residues: CATSDSSTGGNTIYF. CDR3 DNA: TGTGCCACCAGTGATTCTTCGACAGGTGGAAACACCATATATTTT.

The chain joins TRBV9 to TRBJ2-7; D is unresolved. From germline, CDR1 is SGDLS and CDR2 YYNGEE. Trimming left V 4 bases short and J 0 bases short, with 11 bases between. This CDR3 is 14 amino acids long. The CDR3 sequence is CASSTGPSSYEQYF. As DNA, the CDR3 is TGTGCCAGCAGCACCGGACCCAGCTCCTACGAGCAGTACTTC.

This clonotype was seen only a few times. This rearrangement joins TRBV7-8 to TRBJ1-1, with D maybe TRBD1 (5 bases). Trimming shortened V by 11 bases and J by 1 base, and 14 bases separated the two germline ends. Per the germline V gene, CDR1 is SGHVS and CDR2 is FQNEAQ. The CDR3 totals 13 residues. The CDR3 is CAAMGGENTEAFF. The CDR3 coding sequence is TGTGCCGCCATGGGGGGTGAGAACACTGAAGCTTTCTTT. Filled out from reference TRBV7-8 and TRBJ1-1, the complete variable domain reads GAGVSQSPRYKVAKRGQDVALRCDPISGHVSLFWYQQALGQGPEFLTYFQNEAQLDKSGLPSDRFFAERPEGSVSTLKIQRTQQEDSAVYLCAAMGGENTEAFFGQGTRLTVV.

At least ten counts were recorded for this clonotype. The chain couples TRBV7-8 to TRBJ1-1, with D possibly matching TRBD1 (6 bases). V was pared by 2 bases and J by 4 bases, with 8 bases between. The CDR3 is made up of 13 amino acids. The germline V gene encodes CDR1 SGHVS and CDR2 FQNEAQ. The chain's CDR3 is CASSLKGGTEAFF. The CDR3 DNA reads as TGTGCCAGCAGCTTAAAGGGGGGCACTGAAGCTTTCTTT.

CDR3 protein: CASSYDRVAYEQYF. CDR3 coding DNA: TGTGCCAGCAGCTACGACAGGGTGGCCTACGAGCAGTACTTC. The rearrangement links TRBV7-8 to TRBJ2-7; 7 bases are a match to TRBD1. Per the germline V gene, CDR1 is SGHVS and CDR2 is FQNEAQ. J was trimmed by 2 bases and V by 4 bases; bases with no gene match: 5. The CDR3 contains 14 residues.

The table lists this clonotype with many counts. CDR3 sequence reads: CASSDTSNQPQHF. The CDR3 nucleotides read TGTGCCAGCAGCGACACTAGCAATCAGCCCCAGCATTTT. The gene calls are TRBV3-1 and TRBJ1-5, with no clear D. CDR3 length: 13 residues. V was cut by 5 bases and J by 0 bases, with 5 bases left in between. Germline V gene sequence: CDR1 LGHDT, CDR2 YNNKEL (reference sequence).

The chain links TRBV5-1 to TRBJ2-5; maybe TRBD1 (6 bases). The CDR3 is 14 residues long. V lost 0 bases, J lost 5 bases, and 11 bases lay in between. Germline lookup yields CDR1 SGHRS and CDR2 YFSETQ. The CDR3 DNA sequence: TGCGCCAGCAGCTTGGGGGGGACAAGGGAGACCCAGTACTTC. Protein: CASSLGGTRETQYF.

The chain carries TRBV5-1 and TRBJ2-1; 10 bases are a match to TRBD2. V lost 4 bases to trimming and J lost 5 bases; unmatched junction nucleotides: 6. Germline-derived CDR1 and CDR2 are SGHRS and YFSETQ. This CDR3 is 15 amino acids long. The CDR3 bases are TGCGCCAGCAGCCCGCTAGCGGGAGACGACAATGAGCAGTTCTTC. Its translation is CASSPLAGDDNEQFF.

This clonotype was seen many times. The genes are TRBV14 and TRBJ2-1; D may be TRBD2 (5 bases). There are 14 residues in the CDR3. In germline, CDR1 is SGHDN, CDR2 FVKESK. Trimming shortened V by 5 bases and J by 2 bases, and 10 bases separated the two germline ends. The CDR3 here is CASSSSGAYNEQFF. For the CDR3, the DNA is TGTGCCAGCAGCTCAAGCGGAGCCTACAATGAGCAGTTCTTC.

In this sample, this clonotype turned up a few times. This chain uses TRBV7-2 with TRBJ2-2; TRBD1 aligns across 8 bases. The CDR3 is made up of 15 amino acids. V shed 5 bases, J shed 6 bases, and the junction held 8 bases outside the gene matches. The germline V gene has CDR1 SGHTA and CDR2 FQGNSA. This chain's CDR3 is CASSPRGRGAGELFF. For the CDR3, the DNA is TGTGCCAGCAGCCCCAGGGGGCGAGGGGCCGGGGAGCTGTTTTTT.

This clonotype showed up just a few times. V is TRBV5-1 and J is TRBJ2-4; D ambiguous. The CDR3 is made up of 14 amino acids. The germline V gene has CDR1 SGHRS and CDR2 YFSETQ. The V and J ends lost 4 bases and 4 bases respectively, with 12 bases between them. The CDR3, as DNA: TGCGCCAGCAGCCCATCCGGGTGGAAAAACATTCAGTACTTC. As protein: CASSPSGWKNIQYF. The variable domain in full, with the rest retrieved from reference TRBV5-1 and TRBJ2-4, is KAGVTQTPRYLIKTRGQQVTLSCSPISGHRSVSWYQQTPGQGLQFLFEYFSETQRNKGNFPGRFSGRQFSNSRSEMNVSTLELGDSALYLCASSPSGWKNIQYFGAGTRLSVL.

There are a few counts of this clonotype. The chain has TRBV12-3 or TRBV12-4 and TRBJ2-7; D remains unclear. V lost 4 bases, J lost 8 bases, and 12 bases lay in between. This CDR3 comprises 12 residues. Written as DNA, the CDR3 is TGTGCCAGCAGTTCCCCCCTCGATAAGCAGTACTTC. It is translated as CASSSPLDKQYF.

The gene calls are TRBV19 and TRBJ2-1, with 10 bases lining up with TRBD1. With V trimmed by 3 bases and J by 4 bases, 6 bases remained unmatched. This CDR3 has 16 amino acids. Germline-derived CDR1 and CDR2 are LNHDA and SQIVND (reference sequence). CDR3: CASSIGGGQGYNEQFF. The CDR3 region has the DNA TGTGCCAGTAGTATTGGGGGGGGACAGGGGTACAATGAGCAGTTCTTC.

This clonotype was seen many times. V and J are TRBV24-1 and TRBJ2-1, with D uncertain. Germline V gene sequence: CDR1 KGHDR, CDR2 SFDVKD. The germline V and J ends were trimmed by 5 bases and 12 bases, with 28 bases remaining between them. The CDR3 totals 17 residues. The DNA of the CDR3 is TGTGCCACCAGTGGTCCCCATAAGGATGGGCACCCATTGGGGCAGTTCTTC. Its translation: CATSGPHKDGHPLGQFF.

A few counts support this clonotype. The chain couples TRBV21-1 to TRBJ2-7; the D call TRBD1 from the table was never checked on the DNA. TRBV21-1 counts as a pseudogene. The length of the CDR3 is 16 residues. As DNA, the CDR3 is TGTGCCAGCAGCAGAATCGGCAGGGGAGATGCCTACGAGCAGTACTTC. Amino acid sequence: CASSRIGRGDAYEQYF.

In this sample, this clonotype turned up a few times. The chain uses TRBV6-2 or TRBV6-3 and TRBJ2-3, with D possibly being TRBD2 (6 bases). The CDR3 is 15 amino acids. Germline CDR1 is MNHEY and CDR2 is SVGEGT. Trimming stripped 6 bases from V and 2 bases from J, with 15 bases between. The CDR3 loop is CASSAGRGVTDTQYF. In nucleotides, the CDR3 is TGTGCCAGCAGCGCGGGGCGGGGAGTCACAGATACGCAGTATTTT.

The V call is TRBV5-5, the J call TRBJ1-6; 9 nucleotides line up with TRBD1. Trimming at V came to 4 bases and at J to 9 bases, leaving 5 bases not matched to a gene. CDR3 length: 14 amino acids. Germline V gene data show CDR1 as SGHKS and CDR2 as YYEKEE (reference sequence). Here the CDR3 DNA reads TGTGCCAGCAGCGCGGACAGGGGATTTTCACCCCTCCACTTT. As protein: CASSADRGFSPLHF.

This clonotype showed up just a few times. CDR3 residues: CASRVLGFMSGYTF. The CDR3 nucleotides read TGCGCCAGCAGAGTTTTGGGTTTTATGAGTGGCTACACCTTC. The chain carries TRBV5-1 and TRBJ1-2; unclear D gene. This CDR3 is 14 amino acids long. CDR1 is SGHRS and CDR2 is YFSETQ in the germline V gene. V dropped 5 bases and J dropped 7 bases, with 18 bases sitting between them.

The chain couples TRBV14 to TRBJ1-2; D is unclear. CDR1 and CDR2 (germline): SGHDN, FVKESK. The CDR3 sequence is 14 residues long. Trimming took off 3 bases at V and 0 bases at J, with 8 bases between the two ends. CDR3 sequence (DNA): TGTGCCAGCAGCCACTGGGGTACTAACTATGGCTACACCTTC. This gives the protein CASSHWGTNYGYTF.

This clonotype was found a few times. This CDR3 is CASSIFPPGSGANVLTF. The CDR3 region has the DNA TGTGCCAGCAGTATATTTCCCCCCGGGTCCGGGGCCAACGTCCTGACTTTC. J is TRBJ2-6 and V is TRBV6-1; D gene uncertain. CDR1 is MNHNS, CDR2 SASEGT, per germline. V lost 5 bases to trimming and J lost 4 bases, with 18 bases between them. There are 17 residues in the CDR3.

This clonotype has just a few counts. CDR3 in DNA: TGTGCCTGGAGTAAGGGGCTCACCGGGGAGCTGTTTTTT. It is translated as CAWSKGLTGELFF. J is TRBJ2-2 and V is TRBV30; tentative D call: TRBD1 (5 bases). The germline V gene has CDR1 GTSNPN and CDR2 SVGIG (reference sequence). V shed 2 bases and J shed 4 bases, with 8 bases lying between them. This CDR3 comprises 13 residues.

This chain uses TRBV4-1 with TRBJ1-1; no clear D. CDR1 and CDR2 from the germline V gene are MGHRA and YSYEKL. The ends were cut back, 1 base at V and 3 bases at J, with 21 bases in the middle. The CDR3 is 18 residues long. The CDR3 bases are TGCGCCAGCAGCCAAGTTCGGACGCTGCGCTATGTGGACACTGAAGCTTTCTTT. This sequence encodes CASSQVRTLRYVDTEAFF.

The chain carries TRBV13 and TRBJ1-2; the match to TRBD1 covers 9 bases. The V and J ends lost 4 bases and 6 bases, in that order; junction bases with no gene match: 12. CDR3 size: 16 residues. Germline V CDR1 and CDR2: PRHDT, FYEKMQ (reference sequence). CDR3 nucleotide sequence: TGTGCCAGCAGCTCCGTCCGGGACAGGGTATGGGATGGCTACACCTTC. This sequence encodes CASSSVRDRVWDGYTF.

This rearrangement joins TRBV3-1 to TRBJ2-1; 8 bases are shared with TRBD2. Per the germline V gene, CDR1 is LGHDT and CDR2 is YNNKEL (reference sequence). This CDR3 contains 13 residues. Unmatched junction bases numbered 11, after V lost 6 bases and J lost 13 bases. DNA of the CDR3: TGTGCCAGCAGTCTCAGCGGGAGAGGGGACCAGTTCTTC. Protein sequence: CASSLSGRGDQFF.

This chain connects TRBV9 to TRBJ1-5, with 7 bases fitting TRBD1. V dropped 0 bases and J dropped 6; count of bases not matched to a gene: 6. Germline loops: CDR1 SGDLS, CDR2 YYNGEE. The length of the CDR3 is 15 residues. CDR3 coding DNA: TGTGCCAGCAGCGTAGCAGGGGGTCATGGTCAGCCCCAGCATTTT. This codes for CASSVAGGHGQPQHF.

The sample holds a few counts of this clonotype. V is TRBV20-1 and J is TRBJ2-1; 11 bases line up with TRBD2. This CDR3 region has 17 residues. Germline CDR1 is DFQATT and CDR2 is SNEGSKA (reference sequence). The V and J ends lost 6 bases and 2 bases, in that order; junction bases with no gene match: 12. CDR3 sequence (DNA): TGCAGTGCCACCAGACTAGCGGGACCACCGCCCTACAATGAGCAGTTCTTC. Its translation: CSATRLAGPPPYNEQFF.

This chain joins TRBV3-1 and TRBJ2-3, with 11 bases that match TRBD2. Germline V gene sequence: CDR1 LGHDT, CDR2 YNNKEL (reference sequence). The CDR3 covers 18 residues. After removal of 0 bases from V and 0 bases from J, the junction contained 5 bases not matched to a gene. CDR3 in DNA: TGTGCCAGCAGCCAAGATCGGGGGACTAGCGGCAGCACAGATACGCAGTATTTT. Translated: CASSQDRGTSGSTDTQYF.

This clonotype was counted only a few times. The rearrangement links TRBV5-1 to TRBJ2-3; no firm D call. With 3 bases removed from V and 2 bases from J, the gap between germline ends came to 10 bases. Germline CDR1 is SGHRS and CDR2 is YFSETQ. The CDR3 runs 14 residues. DNA for the CDR3: TGCGCCAGCAGCTCCGAGCCGATCACAGATACGCAGTATTTT. This sequence encodes CASSSEPITDTQYF.